These T cell receptor beta chains were read from a single sample in a study of blood T cells in healthy people across ages. TCRdb analysed the 5' RACE reads with MiXCR anew, one entry per CDR3 protein. Seen here are 1.5 million or so distinct CDR3 sequences, 42% observed once, and the top ten hold just over 4%. The specimen was blood. Receptors were obtained from a woman in her late teens or twenties in good health. Each CDR3 is given with its conserved first and last residue. The D gene is left open where the match is weak. Some rows mark clone size as missing; the rest say once, few, many or name a class of expanded clone.

D gene	clone size	J gene	V gene	CDR3 protein	CDR3 DNA
TRBD2	few	TRBJ2-5	TRBV20-1	CSVGRASGVQETQYF	TGCAGTGTCGGGCGAGCTAGCGGGGTCCAAGAGACCCAGTACTTC
.	.	TRBJ2-5	TRBV9	CASSGNGWGGETQYF	TGTGCCAGCAGCGGAAACGGGTGGGGTGGGGAGACCCAGTACTTC
TRBD1	few	TRBJ1-1	TRBV29-1	CSVDREAGTEAFF	TGCAGCGTCGACAGGGAGGCGGGCACTGAAGCTTTCTTT
.	.	TRBJ2-5	TRBV25-1	CASSDGGREKGETQYF	TGTGCCAGCAGTGATGGCGGCAGGGAGAAAGGAGAGACCCAGTACTTC
.	few	TRBJ2-7	TRBV12-3/TRBV12-4	CASSLRTNEQYF	TGTGCCAGCAGTCTTAGGACCAATGAGCAGTACTTC
.	.	TRBJ2-2	TRBV12-3/TRBV12-4	CASRLGTPYTGELFF	TGTGCCAGCAGACTCGGGACACCTTACACCGGGGAGCTGTTTTTT
TRBD1	.	TRBJ2-4	TRBV27	CASRFTGGGIQYF	TGTGCCAGCAGATTTACAGGGGGTGGCATTCAGTACTTC
.	.	TRBJ2-7	TRBV24-1	CATSDPTGDPYEQYF	TGTGCCACCAGTGATCCAACAGGTGACCCCTACGAGCAGTACTTC
.	.	TRBJ2-1	TRBV6-5	CASSYWGHLQETQFF	TGTGCCAGCAGTTACTGGGGACACCTCCAAGAGACCCAGTTCTTC
TRBD2	few	TRBJ2-1	TRBV20-1	CSATAGGISYNEQFF	TGCAGTGCCACAGCGGGGGGGATCTCCTACAATGAGCAGTTCTTC
.	many	TRBJ2-1	TRBV2	CASSDGGNEQFF	TGTGCCAGCAGTGATGGTGGGAATGAGCAGTTCTTC
.	few	TRBJ1-2	TRBV6-2/TRBV6-3	CASSPAARHRGYTF	TGTGCCAGCAGTCCCGCCGCACGACATCGTGGCTACACCTTC
.	.	TRBJ2-7	TRBV7-9	CASFWAQDSSYNEQYF	TGTGCCAGCTTTTGGGCACAGGACAGCTCCTACAATGAGCAGTACTTC
TRBD2	.	TRBJ2-4	TRBV6-2/TRBV6-3	CAGLTLLAGGSLAKNIQYF	TGTGCCGGCCTCACCCTCCTAGCGGGAGGATCCTTAGCCAAAAACATTCAGTACTTC
.	.	TRBJ1-3	TRBV12-3/TRBV12-4	CASSHPTAGNTIYF	TGTGCCAGCAGCCACCCGACAGCTGGAAACACCATATATTTT
.	.	TRBJ1-2	TRBV7-2	CASSLTQIYGYTF	TGTGCCAGCAGCTTGACACAGATCTATGGCTACACCTTC